This is a list of T cell receptor beta chains from one sample in a study of blood T cells in healthy people across ages. TCRdb processed the 5' RACE reads anew with MiXCR; each CDR3 protein has one entry. The sample includes some 780,000 distinct CDR3 sequences, more than 55% of them seen just once. Sequencing input: blood. All receptors derive from a man in his forties in good health. The CDR3 runs from the conserved cysteine through the conserved F or W. A D gene is named only where the DNA matches it firmly. Where a row states a size, it is once, few, many or the class of an expanded clone; other rows omit it.

>TRBD1|-|TRBV4-2|TRBJ2-1
TGTGCCAGCAGCCCGGGACAGGAGAACTACAATGAGCAGTTCTTC
CASSPGQENYNEQFF
>-|-|TRBV3-1|TRBJ2-5
TGTGCCAGCAGCCAAGGGGCAATCCAAGAGACCCAGTACTTC
CASSQGAIQETQYF
>TRBD2|few|TRBV10-3|TRBJ2-7
TGTGCCATCGAGGAGGGCGGGAGAGGCTACGAGCAGTACTTC
CAIEEGGRGYEQYF
>TRBD1|few|TRBV29-1|TRBJ2-7
TGCAGCGTTGTTGTCAGGACAGGGTTGGGCGAGCAGTACTTC
CSVVVRTGLGEQYF
>-|-|TRBV24-1|TRBJ2-3
TGTGCCACCAGTGACAAAAAACATAGCACAGATACGCAGTATTTT
CATSDKKHSTDTQYF
>-|-|TRBV5-8|TRBJ1-2
TGTGCATGCGCGGACAGCTATGGCTACACCTTC
CACADSYGYTF
>TRBD2|once|TRBV7-2|TRBJ2-1
TGTGCCAGCAGCTCGACGGGACTAGCGGGAGGTCTTGAGCAGTTCTTC
CASSSTGLAGGLEQFF
>TRBD2|-|TRBV7-6|TRBJ2-1
TGTGCCAGCAGCCCAAGCATCGGCCCACTAGCGGGAGTTGACAATGAGCAGTTCTTC
CASSPSIGPLAGVDNEQFF
>-|once|TRBV5-1|TRBJ2-1
TGCGCCAGCAGCTTCCAACAGGGAAGCTCCTACAATGAGCAGTTCTTC
CASSFQQGSSYNEQFF
>TRBD2|-|TRBV6-2/TRBV6-3|TRBJ2-3
TGTGCCAGCAGTTCCTCTAGCGGAAGTGTAGATACGCAGTATTTT
CASSSSSGSVDTQYF
>-|-|TRBV29-1|TRBJ1-4
TGCAGCGTTGTGGGGCAGGAAAAACTGTTTTTT
CSVVGQEKLFF
>-|-|TRBV3-1|TRBJ1-4
TGTGCCAGCAGCCACCTCGGCACGGACCAGGGAAAACTGTTTTTT
CASSHLGTDQGKLFF
>-|-|TRBV3-1|TRBJ2-7
TGTGCCAGCAGCCAAGATCCCCAGAGACACAATGAGCAGTACTTC
CASSQDPQRHNEQYF
>-|few|TRBV18|TRBJ2-1
TGTGCCAGCTCACCTACGGGGGACTACAATGAGCAGTTCTTC
CASSPTGDYNEQFF
>-|many|TRBV15|TRBJ2-7
TGTGCCACCAGCAGGGAGAAAACTGCGGGTCTCAGCTCCTACGAGCAGTACTTC
CATSREKTAGLSSYEQYF
>-|many|TRBV29-1|TRBJ2-1
TGCAGCGTTGCCGCCTTGGGGTCCTACAATGAGCAGTTCTTC
CSVAALGSYNEQFF
>-|-|TRBV20-1|TRBJ1-6
TGCAGTGCTAGTGCAGGGGTTGATTCACCCCTCCACTTT
CSASAGVDSPLHF
>-|few|TRBV4-3|TRBJ1-5
TGCGCCAGCAGCCAAGATGTGGGAGATGGTCAGCCCCAGCATTTT
CASSQDVGDGQPQHF
>-|-|TRBV5-1|TRBJ2-5
TGCGCCAGCAGCTTTCGCCGGGATGGTATGGAGACCCAGTACTTC
CASSFRRDGMETQYF
>-|-|TRBV7-2|TRBJ2-1
TGTGCCAGCAGCTTAAGTTTAGGGACCGATGAGCAGTTCTTC
CASSLSLGTDEQFF
>TRBD2|many|TRBV7-2|TRBJ2-3
TGTGCCAGCAGCTTGGAATGGGGTAGCGGGAGGGCGACAGATACGCAGTATTTT
CASSLEWGSGRATDTQYF
>TRBD2|once|TRBV10-3|TRBJ2-5
TGTGCCATCAGTGAGAGTAGCGGGGGGTCCCGGATGACCCAGTACTTC
CAISESSGGSRMTQYF
>-|-|TRBV27|TRBJ2-1
TGTGCCAGCAGTTTCGTGACAGCAAGAAATGAGCAGTTCTTC
CASSFVTARNEQFF